A single sample gave rise to the 27 T cell receptor beta chains below, sequenced in a study of cytomegalovirus exposure and HLA in healthy donors. Primers: 60 Vbeta forward and 13 Jbeta reverse. This table comes from immunoSEQ multiplex PCR, and its TCRdb copy is limited to in-frame clones, with some not included. The sample contains 250,000 to 300,000 clones, about nine tenths of which appear only once. Source material: PBMCs. The receptors were sampled from a girl aged 2-10 years in good health and CMV-seronegative.

This clone appeared a single time. V and J are TRBV4-1 and TRBJ2-3; 8 bases line up with TRBD2. Germline CDR1 is MGHRA and CDR2 is YSYEKL. Trimming removed 7 bases from V and 0 bases from J; junction bases left unmatched: 9. This CDR3 region has 16 residues. The CDR3 is CASTPAASGSTDTQYF. The CDR3 region has the DNA TGCGCCAGCACCCCCGCGGCTAGCGGGAGCACAGATACGCAGTATTTT.

With regard to this clone: The junction departs from the called germline gene at one end, perhaps through a read error. The rearrangement uses TRBV29-1 and TRBJ1-2; D is possibly TRBD1 (5 bases). Germline CDR1 SQVTM, CDR2 ANQGSEA. This CDR3 comprises 11 residues. The CDR3 region has the DNA TGCAGCGTTGACCCACCAGCAGGGCAGGCCTTC. It specifies CSVDPPAGQAF.

The genes are TRBV9 and TRBJ2-6; D is unclear. V was trimmed by 4 bases and J by 2 bases, leaving 19 bases between them. Per germline, CDR1 SGDLS and CDR2 YYNGEE. The CDR3 totals 18 residues. The CDR3: CASSLLQAKEPGANVLTF. The CDR3 region has the DNA TGTGCCAGCAGCCTCCTCCAGGCCAAAGAACCTGGGGCCAACGTCCTGACTTTC. Looking up the rest from reference TRBV9 and TRBJ2-6 gives the full variable domain: DSGVTQTPKHLITATGQRVTLRCSPRSGDLSVYWYQQSLDQGLQFLIQYYNGEERAKGNILERFSAQQFPDLHSELNLSSLELGDSALYFCASSLLQAKEPGANVLTFGAGSRLTVL.

The chain employs TRBV27 and TRBJ1-2; 7 bases match TRBD1. The CDR3 is 18 residues long. Looked up from germline, CDR1 is MNHEY and CDR2 is SMNVEV (reference sequence). Trimming at V came to 5 bases and at J to 3 bases, leaving 18 bases not matched to a gene. The CDR3 here is CASSPQSPGQPFHYGYTF. The CDR3, as DNA: TGTGCCAGCAGTCCTCAATCCCCGGGACAGCCCTTTCACTATGGCTACACCTTC.

The rearrangement links TRBV6-1 to TRBJ1-5; the match to TRBD1 covers 11 bases. The CDR3 has 15 residues. Germline CDR1 MNHNS, CDR2 SASEGT. The ends lost 6 bases at V and 4 bases at J; junction bases unmatched: 5. The CDR3 DNA follows: TGTGCCAGCAGCAAGGACAGGGGGCAAAATCAGCCCCAGCATTTT. Translation: CASSKDRGQNQPQHF.

V usage is TRBV30 and J usage is TRBJ1-6; the D gene is possibly TRBD1 (6 bases). The CDR3 length is 12 residues. The V gene lost 7 bases and the J gene lost 10 bases, with 14 bases spanning the gap. In germline, CDR1 is GTSNPN, CDR2 SVGIG (reference sequence). DNA of the CDR3: TGTGCCTATTCACCGACAGGCTCACCCCTCCACTTT. This gives the protein CAYSPTGSPLHF.

The chain has TRBV5-6 and TRBJ2-6, with D perhaps matching TRBD1 (5 bases). V was trimmed by 3 bases and J by 0 bases, leaving 10 bases between them. Germline V CDR1 and CDR2: SGHDT, YYEEEE. The CDR3 extends over 16 amino acids. For the CDR3, the DNA is TGTGCCAGCAGCTCTGGGGCCAACTCTGGGGCCAACGTCCTGACTTTC. It specifies CASSSGANSGANVLTF. Full variable domain (rest looked up from reference TRBV5-6 and TRBJ2-6): DAGVTQSPTHLIKTRGQQVTLRCSPKSGHDTVSWYQQALGQGPQFIFQYYEEEERQRGNFPDRFSGHQFPNYSSELNVNALLLGDSALYLCASSSGANSGANVLTFGAGSRLTVL.

The chain recombines TRBV19 with TRBJ2-1, with 7 bases fitting TRBD1. The CDR3 loop spans 15 amino acids. V gave up 4 bases and J gave up 8 bases; unmatched junction bases: 11. Germline V gives CDR1 LNHDA, CDR2 SQIVND (reference sequence). In nucleotides, the CDR3 is TGTGCCAGTAGTAGTAGGGGACAGATGATCTATGAGCAGTTCTTC. This codes for CASSSRGQMIYEQFF. Full variable domain (missing parts from reference TRBV19 and TRBJ2-1): DGGITQSPKYLFRKEGQNVTLSCEQNLNHDAMYWYRQDPGQGLRLIYYSQIVNDFQKGDIAEGYSVSREKKESFPLTVTSAQKNPTAFYLCASSSRGQMIYEQFFGPGTRLTVL.

This chain connects TRBV18 to TRBJ1-5, with D maybe TRBD1 (5 bases). The CDR3 contains 16 residues. Germline CDR1 KGHSH, CDR2 LQKENI. Trimming stripped 0 bases from V and 3 bases from J, with 12 bases between. CDR3: CASSPPLTANNQPQHF. CDR3 nucleotides: TGTGCCAGCTCACCACCGCTGACAGCTAACAATCAGCCCCAGCATTTT.

This clone was seen just once. The rearrangement joins TRBV30 to TRBJ1-2, with 8 bases aligning to TRBD1. V gave up 3 bases and J gave up 14 bases; unmatched junction bases: 5. Germline V lookup: CDR1 GTSNPN, CDR2 SVGIG (reference sequence). This CDR3 has 10 amino acids. CDR3 nucleotide sequence: TGTGCCTGGAGGGACAGGGTGGTAACCTTC. This gives the protein CAWRDRVVTF.

The V call is TRBV11-3, the J call TRBJ2-7; D remains unclear. V was shortened by 2 bases and J by 6 bases, with 14 bases between the two germline ends. The germline gives CDR1 SGHNT, CDR2 YENEEA. This CDR3 is 14 amino acids long. The CDR3 DNA follows: TGTGCCAGCAGCTTAACGGGTGGAACTTTCGAGCAGTACTTC. Its protein is CASSLTGGTFEQYF.

The rearrangement links TRBV5-1 to TRBJ2-5; tentative D call: TRBD2 (6 bases). The ends were cut back, 7 bases at V and 5 bases at J, with 15 bases in the middle. This CDR3 comprises 13 residues. CDR1 and CDR2 from the germline V gene are SGHRS and YFSETQ. The CDR3 DNA reads TGCGCCAGCGGGGGGATCCAAGAGGAGACCCAGTACTTC. Protein: CASGGIQEETQYF.

The chain links TRBV5-1 to TRBJ2-2, with 7 bases lining up with TRBD1. CDR1 is SGHRS and CDR2 is YFSETQ in the germline V gene. J was trimmed by 0 bases and V by 2 bases; bases with no gene match: 4. The CDR3 contains 16 residues. The CDR3 region has the DNA TGCGCCAGCAGCTTCGGACAGGCCTCGAACACCGGGGAGCTGTTTTTT. It encodes CASSFGQASNTGELFF.

The chain links TRBV5-6 to TRBJ1-5; no clear D. Per germline, CDR1 SGHDT and CDR2 YYEEEE. V lost 1 base, J lost 0 bases, and 8 bases lay in between. This CDR3 spans 15 amino acids. Here the CDR3 reads CASSLWQNSNQPQHF. CDR3 sequence (DNA): TGTGCCAGCAGCTTGTGGCAGAATAGCAATCAGCCCCAGCATTTT.

This rearrangement joins TRBV25-1 to TRBJ1-2, with TRBD1 matching 7 bases. V trimming: 5 bases; J trimming: 4 bases; junction bases outside the gene matches: 10. From germline, CDR1 is MGHDK and CDR2 SYGVNS. This CDR3 has 15 residues. The DNA of the CDR3 is TGTGCCAGCAGTAAAGGGGGCTTTCTGGGCTATGGCTACACCTTC. Protein product: CASSKGGFLGYGYTF.

The chain carries TRBV28 and TRBJ1-1, with 8 bases lining up with TRBD1. The germline V gene has CDR1 MDHEN and CDR2 SYDVKM. The junction had 6 bases not matched to a gene; V was cut back by 3 bases and J by 3 bases. The CDR3 is made up of 15 amino acids. The CDR3 spells CASSFRTGRYTEAFF. Here the CDR3 DNA reads TGTGCCAGCAGTTTCAGGACAGGGAGGTACACTGAAGCTTTCTTT.

Points on this clone: Sequence at one end of the junction differs from germline and may be a read error. The chain recombines TRBV7-9 with TRBJ1-4; the D gene is possibly TRBD1 (5 bases). This CDR3 contains 11 residues. Germline V gives CDR1 SEHNR, CDR2 FQNEAQ (reference sequence). The CDR3 coding sequence is TGTTCCAGCAGCCCAGGGGAAAAACTGTTTTTT. This codes for CSSSPGEKLFF.

The V gene is TRBV30, the J gene TRBJ1-3; D is possibly TRBD1 (5 bases). This CDR3 spans 19 amino acids. V was clipped by 2 bases and J by 2 bases, with 25 bases between them. CDR1 is GTSNPN and CDR2 is SVGIG in the germline V gene (reference sequence). In nucleotides, the CDR3 is TGTGCCTGGAGTCCGCGGGGAGGGTTGGGACTGGGTACTGGAAACACCATATATTTT. Translating it yields CAWSPRGGLGLGTGNTIYF. Supplemented by reference TRBV30 and TRBJ1-3, the full variable domain reads SQTIHQWPATLVQPVGSPLSLECTVEGTSNPNLYWYRQAAGRGLQLLFYSVGIGQISSEVPQNLSASRPQDRQFILSSKKLLLSDSGFYLCAWSPRGGLGLGTGNTIYFGEGSWLTVV.

The rearrangement uses TRBV15 and TRBJ2-7; 9 bases map to TRBD1. The trim removed 2 bases at V and 3 bases at J, leaving 5 bases unmatched. CDR1 and CDR2 from the germline V gene are LNHNV and YYDKDF (reference sequence). This CDR3 spans 15 amino acids. CDR3 protein: CATSRPDRGRYEQYF. DNA of the CDR3: TGTGCCACCAGCAGACCGGACAGGGGACGCTACGAGCAGTACTTC.

V gene TRBV15 combines with J gene TRBJ2-5; TRBD2 is a possible D gene (5 bases). Germline CDR1 is LNHNV and CDR2 is YYDKDF (reference sequence). The CDR3 totals 17 residues. Trimming pared 0 bases from V and 2 bases from J, leaving 16 bases between. This CDR3 is CATSRDSVGLAQETQYF. In DNA, the CDR3 is TGTGCCACCAGCAGAGATTCCGTGGGATTAGCGCAAGAGACCCAGTACTTC.

The chain combines TRBV4-2 with TRBJ2-7; 8 positions match TRBD2. Germline V gene data show CDR1 as LGHNA and CDR2 as YNFKEQ. The CDR3 sequence is 19 residues long. Trimming removed 1 base from V and 4 bases from J; junction bases left unmatched: 18. The CDR3: CASSQGLHRSGSFEYEQYF. CDR3 nucleotide sequence: TGTGCCAGCAGCCAAGGTCTCCACCGCAGCGGGAGCTTTGAGTACGAGCAGTACTTC.

The chain has TRBV6-5 and TRBJ2-5, with TRBD2 matching over 7 bases. CDR3 length: 13 amino acids. V gave up 5 bases and J gave up 5 bases; unmatched junction bases: 5. Per germline, CDR1 MNHEY and CDR2 SVGAGI. The CDR3 here is CASSQRDWETQYF. For the CDR3, the DNA is TGTGCCAGCAGTCAGCGGGACTGGGAGACCCAGTACTTC.

The V call is TRBV27, the J call TRBJ2-5; the D gene is possibly TRBD1 (5 bases). The J call may be in error: the DNA end matches TRBJ2-7 better. The CDR3 spans 16 residues. Germline V CDR1 and CDR2: MNHEY, SMNVEV (reference sequence). Here the CDR3 reads CASSPDSTTSSYEQYF. CDR3 nucleotides: TGTGCCAGCAGTCCCGACAGTACAACATCCTCCTACGAGCAGTACTTC.

The gene calls are TRBV7-3 and TRBJ2-4; possible D gene TRBD2, 6 bases. The CDR3 totals 16 residues. Trimming cost V 1 base and J 1 base, with 11 bases left between them. Looked up from germline, CDR1 is SGHTA and CDR2 is FQGTGA. CDR3 region: CASSLNGGWAKNIQYF. In DNA form, the CDR3 reads TGTGCCAGCAGCTTAAATGGAGGGTGGGCCAAAAACATTCAGTACTTC.

The J gene is TRBJ2-2, the V gene TRBV9; D not certain. Trimming took 4 bases from V and 6 from J, leaving 7 bases between them. CDR3 length: 12 amino acids. From germline, CDR1 is SGDLS and CDR2 YYNGEE. Here the CDR3 reads CASSPHAGELFF. In DNA, the CDR3 is TGTGCCAGCAGCCCACACGCCGGGGAGCTGTTTTTT. The full variable domain, its missing parts supplied by reference TRBV9 and TRBJ2-2, is DSGVTQTPKHLITATGQRVTLRCSPRSGDLSVYWYQQSLDQGLQFLIQYYNGEERAKGNILERFSAQQFPDLHSELNLSSLELGDSALYFCASSPHAGELFFGEGSRLTVL.

The chain has TRBV29-1 and TRBJ1-5; D ambiguous. This CDR3 has 13 amino acids. Per germline, CDR1 SQVTM and CDR2 ANQGSEA. Trimming shortened V by 3 bases and J by 1 base, and 7 bases separated the two germline ends. For the CDR3, the DNA is TGCAGCGTTGATGAGGGCAGCAATCAGCCCCAGCATTTT. Its translation: CSVDEGSNQPQHF. Full variable domain (rest looked up from reference TRBV29-1 and TRBJ1-5): SAVISQKPSRDICQRGTSLTIQCQVDSQVTMMFWYRQQPGQSLTLIATANQGSEATYESGFVIDKFPISRPNLTFSTLTVSNMSPEDSSIYLCSVDEGSNQPQHFGDGTRLSIL.

The genes are TRBV6-5 and TRBJ2-5, with D unclear. The J call may be in error: the DNA end matches TRBJ2-7 better. Germline V CDR1 and CDR2: MNHEY, SVGAGI. This CDR3 has 14 amino acids. CDR3 sequence reads: CASSLQVRSYEQYF. The CDR3 coding sequence is TGTGCCAGCAGTCTTCAGGTTCGCTCCTACGAGCAGTACTTC.